The 8 T cell receptor beta chains listed next were all sequenced from one sample in a study of blood T cell repertoires in COVID-19. Profiling relied on immunoSEQ multiplex PCR, and the TCRdb table lists in-frame clones only, not all of them. This sample has around 130,000 clones, with approximately 88% found just once. The sample consisted of peripheral blood. The receptors here all came from a man between 65 and 80 years old with active COVID-19.

V is TRBV7-3 and J is TRBJ2-2; 14 nucleotides match TRBD2. Trimming removed 5 bases from V and 3 bases from J; junction bases left unmatched: 5. CDR1 and CDR2 (germline): SGHTA, FQGTGA. The CDR3 length is 17 residues. The DNA of the CDR3 is TGTGCCAGCAGCGCCGGGACTAGCGGGAGAGACACCGGGGAGCTGTTTTTT. This codes for CASSAGTSGRDTGELFF.

The chain joins TRBV9 to TRBJ1-2; 8 bases agree with TRBD1. CDR1 and CDR2 (germline): SGDLS, YYNGEE. CDR3 length: 13 residues. Trimming cost V 0 bases and J 8 bases; bases outside gene matches: 3. The CDR3 DNA reads as TGTGCCAGCAGCGTAGAGGACAGGGCCGGCTACACCTTC. It codes for CASSVEDRAGYTF.

The J gene is TRBJ2-1, the V gene TRBV30; perhaps TRBD1 as D (5 bases). V lost 0 bases, J lost 2 bases, and 14 bases lay in between. Germline values: CDR1 GTSNPN, CDR2 SVGIG (reference sequence). The length of the CDR3 is 16 residues. The DNA for the CDR3 is TGTGCCTGGAGTGTACGACAGCCCATCGCCTACAATGAGCAGTTCTTC. Encoded protein: CAWSVRQPIAYNEQFF.

The chain is built from TRBV27 and TRBJ2-4, with D uncertain. CDR1 and CDR2 from the germline V gene are MNHEY and SMNVEV (reference sequence). The CDR3 is 17 residues long. V dropped 5 bases and J dropped 0 bases, with 17 bases sitting between them. In nucleotides, the CDR3 is TGTGCCAGCAGTCTCACGACTGGTCGGCTAGCCAAAAACATTCAGTACTTC. Translating gives CASSLTTGRLAKNIQYF.

The chain has TRBV21-1 and TRBJ2-2; the D segment call TRBD2 is taken from the table without a DNA check. TRBV21-1 is a pseudogene. The length of the CDR3 is 22 residues. The CDR3 loop reads CASSKDRGLAGGPFEGTGELFF. DNA for the CDR3: TGTGCCAGCAGCAAAGACAGGGGGCTAGCGGGAGGGCCCTTTGAAGGCACCGGGGAGCTGTTTTTT.

J is TRBJ1-2 and V is TRBV29-1; D ambiguous. The germline V and J ends were trimmed by 5 bases and 7 bases, with 14 bases remaining between them. CDR3 size: 12 residues. Germline loops: CDR1 SQVTM, CDR2 ANQGSEA. The CDR3 loop reads CSVPSKRSGYTF. The CDR3 DNA is TGCAGCGTTCCCTCTAAGAGGAGTGGCTACACCTTC.

The genes are TRBV3-1 (or the pseudogene TRBV3-2) and TRBJ2-1; D might be TRBD2 (6 bases). Per the germline V gene, CDR1 is LGHDT and CDR2 is YNNKEL (reference sequence). V shed 5 bases and J shed 7 bases, with 12 bases lying between them. The CDR3 has 13 amino acids. CDR3 bases: TGTGCCAGCAGCGGCCTAGCGCATAATGAGCAGTTCTTC. Its translation is CASSGLAHNEQFF.

The chain joins TRBV10-2 to TRBJ1-3; no clear D gene. Germline loops: CDR1 WSHSY, CDR2 SAAADI. The CDR3 extends over 16 amino acids. Trimming shortened V by 6 bases and J by 0 bases, and 15 bases separated the two germline ends. The CDR3, as DNA: TGCGCCAGCAGAACAGCTTCTACAATCTCTGGAAACACCATATATTTT. Its translation: CASRTASTISGNTIYF.